A single sample is the source of the 20 T cell receptor beta chains below, sequenced in a study of T cell responses to AZD1222 COVID-19 vaccine. Profiled with immunoSEQ multiplex PCR; TCRdb holds only in-frame clones, not every one. The data contain fewer than 150,000 clones, more than 75% of them singletons. Sequenced material: peripheral blood, taken 28 days after the second AZD1222 dose. These receptors all stem from an adult who received the AZD1222 COVID-19 vaccine.

The genes are TRBV5-6 and TRBJ2-2; D is possibly TRBD1 or TRBD2 (5 bases each). Germline lookup yields CDR1 SGHDT and CDR2 YYEEEE. The CDR3 has 16 residues. V lost 0 bases, J lost 5 bases, and 14 bases lay in between. The CDR3 is CASSLAMRGLTGELFF. DNA of the CDR3: TGTGCCAGCAGCTTGGCCATGAGGGGATTAACCGGGGAGCTGTTTTTT.

The chain links TRBV10-3 to TRBJ1-2; D is ambiguous. Trimming left V 3 bases short and J 4 bases short, with 6 bases between. The CDR3 is 12 amino acids. CDR1 and CDR2 (germline): ENHRY, SYGVKD. This CDR3 reads CAISDEAYGYTF. CDR3 DNA: TGTGCCATCAGTGACGAGGCCTATGGCTACACCTTC.

The CDR3 nucleotides are TGTGCCATCCTCATTCTCTGGGCAGGACTGAACACTGAAGCTTTCTTT. Its translation: CAILILWAGLNTEAFF. V usage is TRBV21-1 and J usage is TRBJ1-1. TRBV21-1 is a pseudogene. The CDR3 extends over 16 amino acids.

The CDR3 bases are TGCGCCAGCAGCTTCGGGACTAGCGTATCCTACAATGAGCAGTTCTTC. Protein product: CASSFGTSVSYNEQFF. The chain uses TRBV5-1 and TRBJ2-1; 10 bases align to TRBD2. With V trimmed by 2 bases and J by 1 base, 3 bases remained unmatched. The CDR3 sequence is 16 residues long. Germline lookup yields CDR1 SGHRS and CDR2 YFSETQ.

The chain joins TRBV28 to TRBJ2-3; possibly TRBD2 for D (5 bases). The V and J ends lost 10 bases and 2 bases respectively, with 10 bases between them. CDR1 MDHEN and CDR2 SYDVKM come from the germline V gene. There are 12 residues in the CDR3. CDR3 sequence: CAIEGDTDTQYF. The DNA for the CDR3 is TGTGCCATAGAGGGAGACACAGATACGCAGTATTTT.

The rearrangement uses TRBV2 and TRBJ1-1; D remains ambiguous. Per the germline V gene, CDR1 is SNHLY and CDR2 is FYNNEI. The CDR3 is made up of 13 amino acids. The germline V and J ends were trimmed by 5 bases and 1 base, with 8 bases remaining between them. CDR3 sequence reads: CASSTDTNTEAFF. CDR3 nucleotides: TGTGCCAGCAGTACAGATACGAACACTGAAGCTTTCTTT. The full variable domain, completed using reference TRBV2 and TRBJ1-1, is EPEVTQTPSHQVTQMGQEVILRCVPISNHLYFYWYRQILGQKVEFLVSFYNNEISEKSEIFDDQFSVERPDGSNFTLKIRSTKLEDSAMYFCASSTDTNTEAFFGQGTRLTVV.

The chain employs TRBV4-3 and TRBJ2-5, with no clear D. The CDR3 contains 14 residues. CDR1 and CDR2 from the germline V gene are LGHNA and YSLEER. V shed 6 bases and J shed 5 bases, with 16 bases lying between them. CDR3 residues: CASSNPGLEETQYF. CDR3 nucleotide sequence: TGCGCCAGCAGTAATCCAGGATTGGAGGAGACCCAGTACTTC.

The rearrangement links TRBV6-2 or TRBV6-3 to TRBJ2-1; TRBD1 might be the D (5 bases). Per the germline V gene, CDR1 is MNHEY and CDR2 is SVGEGT. The length of the CDR3 is 12 residues. Trimming removed 2 bases from V and 9 bases from J, with 8 bases in between. The CDR3 sequence: CASSYGAAEQFF. The CDR3 DNA is TGTGCCAGCAGTTACGGGGCGGCTGAGCAGTTCTTC.

The DNA for the CDR3 is TGTGCCAGCAGCTTCGGACAGGGAGTGGACTATGGCTACACCTTC. Translation gives CASSFGQGVDYGYTF. V gene TRBV5-4 combines with J gene TRBJ1-2; 8 bases are shared with TRBD1. The germline gives CDR1 SGHNT, CDR2 YYREEE (reference sequence). The trim removed 2 bases at V and 3 bases at J, leaving 6 bases unmatched. This CDR3 comprises 15 residues.

The chain links TRBV7-8 to TRBJ1-5, with no clear D. The ends were cut back, 4 bases at V and 4 bases at J, with 20 bases in the middle. Germline CDR1 is SGHVS and CDR2 is FQNEAQ. This CDR3 comprises 17 residues. CDR3 region: CASSYFMGFINNQPQHF. The CDR3 nucleotides are TGTGCCAGCAGCTACTTTATGGGTTTCATAAATAATCAGCCCCAGCATTTT.

This rearrangement joins TRBV19 to TRBJ1-1; unclear D gene. This CDR3 region has 14 residues. CDR1 and CDR2 (germline): LNHDA, SQIVND (reference sequence). The V gene lost 3 bases and the J gene lost 5 bases, with 13 bases spanning the gap. This chain's CDR3 is CASSMEGIGTEAFF. The CDR3 nucleotides are TGTGCCAGTAGTATGGAGGGCATTGGGACTGAAGCTTTCTTT.

This clone came up once. The V gene is TRBV30, the J gene TRBJ2-3; D gene uncertain. The V gene lost 5 bases and the J gene lost 0 bases, with 6 bases spanning the gap. This CDR3 is built from 12 residues. Germline CDR1 and CDR2: GTSNPN and SVGIG (reference sequence). CDR3 in amino acids: CAWARSTDTQYF. The DNA of the CDR3 is TGTGCCTGGGCGAGAAGCACAGATACGCAGTATTTT.

The rearrangement uses TRBV9 and TRBJ2-2; D gene ambiguous. Trimming pared 2 bases from V and 3 bases from J, leaving 11 bases between. The germline gives CDR1 SGDLS, CDR2 YYNGEE. This CDR3 has 15 residues. CDR3 region: CASSVEGRDTGELFF. CDR3 DNA sequence: TGTGCCAGCAGCGTGGAAGGACGGGACACCGGGGAGCTGTTTTTT.

The chain has TRBV29-1 and TRBJ2-4; D is ambiguous. This CDR3 comprises 12 residues. Trimming pared 4 bases from V and 5 bases from J, leaving 9 bases between. Germline CDR1 reads SQVTM; CDR2 reads ANQGSEA. The CDR3 DNA sequence: TGCAGCGTTGCCGGAAGGGAAAACATTCAGTACTTC. Amino acids: CSVAGRENIQYF.

The rearrangement links TRBV30 to TRBJ2-7, with 7 bases lining up with TRBD1. This CDR3 region has 14 residues. The junction had 6 bases not matched to a gene; V was cut back by 2 bases and J by 2 bases. CDR1 GTSNPN and CDR2 SVGIG come from the germline V gene (reference sequence). The CDR3 DNA reads TGTGCCTGGAGTAGTGGGACAGCAGCCTACGAGCAGTACTTC. Translating gives CAWSSGTAAYEQYF.

This sequence joins TRBV4-3 and TRBJ2-2; possible D gene TRBD1, 6 bases. V was clipped by 0 bases and J by 4 bases, with 12 bases between them. Germline V gives CDR1 LGHNA, CDR2 YSLEER. There are 16 residues in the CDR3. The DNA for the CDR3 is TGCGCCAGCAGCCAAGATAGGAGACAGGTCACCGGGGAGCTGTTTTTT. Its protein product is CASSQDRRQVTGELFF.

The J gene is TRBJ1-4, the V gene TRBV6-5; D uncertain. This CDR3 contains 14 residues. Germline values: CDR1 MNHEY, CDR2 SVGAGI. The V end lost 2 bases, the J end lost 5 bases, and 9 bases lay between the germline ends. The CDR3 loop reads CASSYGPLNEKLFF. The CDR3 DNA follows: TGTGCCAGCAGTTACGGGCCACTAAATGAAAAACTGTTTTTT.

The V call is TRBV13, the J call TRBJ1-2, with 7 bases that match TRBD1. Germline CDR1 and CDR2: PRHDT and FYEKMQ (reference sequence). The CDR3 covers 14 residues. Trimming took 3 bases from V and 4 from J; bases not matched to a gene: 5. CDR3 DNA: TGTGCCAGCAGCTTGACAGGGAGGGCCTATGGCTACACCTTC. Encoded protein: CASSLTGRAYGYTF.

This clone was seen only once. V gene TRBV10-3 combines with J gene TRBJ2-4, with D perhaps TRBD1 (5 bases). V was shortened by 0 bases and J by 6 bases, with 15 bases between the two germline ends. Germline-derived CDR1 and CDR2 are ENHRY and SYGVKD. CDR3 length equals 16 residues. CDR3 in amino acids: CAISESPQDNRNIQYF. Written as DNA, the CDR3 is TGTGCCATCAGTGAGTCCCCCCAGGACAATAGAAACATTCAGTACTTC.

This sequence joins TRBV9 and TRBJ2-1; D may be TRBD1 or TRBD2 (6 bases each). V lost 4 bases and J 3 bases, leaving 17 bases between the germline ends. This CDR3 comprises 16 residues. Germline loops: CDR1 SGDLS, CDR2 YYNGEE. The CDR3, as DNA: TGTGCCAGCAGCCCTCGTTCTGGGGGGCTCTACAATGAGCAGTTCTTC. It translates to CASSPRSGGLYNEQFF.